This T cell receptor beta chain is drawn from a study of blood T cell repertoires in COVID-19. For the study at large: The United States, Italy and Spain provided the acute and convalescent COVID-19 samples.

In Seattle, patients joined the study during active infection and were tracked longitudinally. Methods used by the authors: Cell counts per sample came from amplifying reference gene primers. The table came from immunoSEQ multiplex PCR; TCRdb's copy has only in-frame clones and leaves some out. For V, J and clone size, that table is used; D and trimming come from the DNA. Of about 240,000 clones in the sample, 65% to 90% were seen once. The ends were cut back, 1 base at V and 1 base at J, with 14 bases in the middle. CDR1 is LGHNA and CDR2 is YNFKEQ in the germline V gene. This CDR3 contains 17 residues.

This chain uses TRBV4-2 with TRBJ1-3; possible D gene TRBD1, 5 bases. The specimen was peripheral blood. The source is a man in his forties or fifties with COVID-19, enrolled during active disease. CDR3 DNA: TGTGCCAGCAGCCAAGCGGCAGGGTCTTCTTCTGGAAACACCATATATTTT. Protein sequence: CASSQAAGSSSGNTIYF.